This TCR beta chain derives from a study of vaccination and CD4 T cells after COVID-19. Background on the study: Nasal swab PCR showed SARS-CoV-2 in convalescent patients, some ten with mild and one with severe disease.

An Oncomine TCR Beta short-read assay was used to sequence the DNA from cultured CD4+ T cells. One entry per CDR3 protein, called by TCRdb with MiXCR from the PCR reads. The sample lists 15,000 or so distinct CDR3 sequences, approximately 63% seen once, with about 12% in the top ten. The V end lost 4 bases, the J end lost 6 bases, and 18 bases lay between the germline ends. The CDR3 is made up of 16 amino acids. From germline, CDR1 is KGHDR and CDR2 SFDVKD. Documented treatment: approximately 9-day PBMC culture with coronavirus spike peptide pools or control peptides (ViraFEST assay). Half-medium replacement with fresh IL-2 medium took place on days 3 and 7. Points on this clonotype: The antigen is unknown.

The sample consisted of CD4+ T cells from blood, cultured in vitro. The TCR was taken from a human donor who had recovered from COVID-19. The V gene is TRBV24-1, the J gene TRBJ2-1; either TRBD1 or TRBD2 may fit D (7 bases each). In DNA form, the CDR3 reads TGTGCCACCAGTGAGAACCGACAGGGAGGGCCCAATGAGCAGTTCTTC. Protein sequence: CATSENRQGGPNEQFF.